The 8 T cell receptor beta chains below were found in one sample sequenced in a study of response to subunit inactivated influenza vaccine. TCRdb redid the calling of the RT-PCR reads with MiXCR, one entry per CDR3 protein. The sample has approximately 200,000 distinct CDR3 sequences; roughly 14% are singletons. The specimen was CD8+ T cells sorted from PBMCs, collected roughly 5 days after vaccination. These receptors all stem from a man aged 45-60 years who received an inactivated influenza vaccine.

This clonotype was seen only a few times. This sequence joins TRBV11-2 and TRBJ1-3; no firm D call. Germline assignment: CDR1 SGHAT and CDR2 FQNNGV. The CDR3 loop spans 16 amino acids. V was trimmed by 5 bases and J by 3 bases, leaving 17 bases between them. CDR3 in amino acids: CASSPRGSPFGNTIYF. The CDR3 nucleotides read TGTGCCAGCAGCCCCCGAGGGTCCCCCTTTGGAAACACCATATATTTT.

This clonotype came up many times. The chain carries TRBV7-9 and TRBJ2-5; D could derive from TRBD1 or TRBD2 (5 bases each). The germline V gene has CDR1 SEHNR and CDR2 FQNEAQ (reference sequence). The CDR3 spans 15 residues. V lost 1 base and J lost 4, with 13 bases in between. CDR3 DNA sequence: TGTGCCAGCAGCTTAGAACCGGGGACGGGAGAGACCCAGTACTTC. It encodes CASSLEPGTGETQYF.

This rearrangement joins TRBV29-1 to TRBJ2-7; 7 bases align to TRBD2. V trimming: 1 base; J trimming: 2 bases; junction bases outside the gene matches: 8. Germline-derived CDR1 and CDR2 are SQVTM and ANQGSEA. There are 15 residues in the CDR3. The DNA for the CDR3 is TGCAGCGTTGAAGGGGTGGGCGGGAGTCCCTACGAGCAGTACTTC. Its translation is CSVEGVGGSPYEQYF.

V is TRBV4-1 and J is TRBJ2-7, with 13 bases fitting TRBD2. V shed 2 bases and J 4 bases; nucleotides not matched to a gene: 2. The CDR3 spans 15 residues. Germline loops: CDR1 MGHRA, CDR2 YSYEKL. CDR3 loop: CASSQTSGGGYEQYF. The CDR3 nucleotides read TGCGCCAGCAGCCAAACTAGCGGGGGGGGTTACGAGCAGTACTTC.

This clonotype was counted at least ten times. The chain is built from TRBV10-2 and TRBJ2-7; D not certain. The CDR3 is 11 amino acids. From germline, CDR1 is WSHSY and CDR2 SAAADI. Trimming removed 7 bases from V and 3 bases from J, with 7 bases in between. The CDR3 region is CASIAGYEQYF. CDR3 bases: TGCGCCAGCATAGCTGGCTACGAGCAGTACTTC.

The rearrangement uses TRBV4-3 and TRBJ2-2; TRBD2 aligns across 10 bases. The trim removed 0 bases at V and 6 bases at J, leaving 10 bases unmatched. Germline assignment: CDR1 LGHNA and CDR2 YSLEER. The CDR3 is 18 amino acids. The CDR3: CASSQDPGSGRVAGELFF. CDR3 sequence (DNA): TGCGCCAGCAGCCAAGATCCAGGCAGCGGGAGGGTGGCCGGGGAGCTGTTTTTT.

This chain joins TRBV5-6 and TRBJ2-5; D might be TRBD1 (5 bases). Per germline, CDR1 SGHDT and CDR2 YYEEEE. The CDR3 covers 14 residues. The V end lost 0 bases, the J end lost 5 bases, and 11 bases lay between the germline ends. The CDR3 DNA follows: TGTGCCAGCAGCTTGGCGGTGGGGCGGGAGACCCAGTACTTC. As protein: CASSLAVGRETQYF.

The CDR3: CASSFLGRDPYEQYF. The CDR3 DNA is TGTGCCAGCAGTTTCTTAGGCAGGGACCCCTACGAGCAGTACTTC. V usage is TRBV12-3 or TRBV12-4 and J usage is TRBJ2-7, with D perhaps matching TRBD1 or TRBD2 (5 bases each). Between the trimmed V and J ends, which lost 3 bases and 2 bases, there was a span of 14 bases. The CDR3 spans 15 residues.